Shown below are 28 T cell receptor beta chains from a single sample sequenced in a study of T cells in Graves' hyperthyroidism and ophthalmopathy. RNA transcripts provided the source from which TCR beta CDR3 regions were amplified. TCR CDR3 regions were first amplified by RT-PCR with HTBI primers. Each CDR3 protein gets one entry after TCRdb re-called the multiplex PCR reads with MiXCR. The sample holds approximately 740,000 distinct CDR3 sequences, less than 15% seen once. Sequenced sample: blood. The receptors were sampled from a woman younger than 35 with Graves' hyperthyroidism.

The chain couples TRBV19 to TRBJ1-5; D possibly corresponds to TRBD1 (6 bases). V lost 4 bases and J 7 bases, leaving 14 bases between the germline ends. The CDR3 runs to 14 residues. Germline lookup yields CDR1 LNHDA and CDR2 SQIVND (reference sequence). This CDR3 is CASSTTGRDQPQHF. The CDR3, as DNA: TGTGCCAGTAGTACAACAGGGCGGGACCAGCCCCAGCATTTT.

The chain couples TRBV7-3 to TRBJ2-7, with no clear D. The V gene lost 1 base and the J gene lost 3 bases, with 10 bases spanning the gap. The CDR3 extends over 14 amino acids. Germline V gene sequence: CDR1 SGHTA, CDR2 FQGTGA. CDR3 bases: TGTGCCAGCAGCTTAAAACAGCAAAACTACGAGCAGTACTTC. It translates to CASSLKQQNYEQYF.

V usage is TRBV20-1 and J usage is TRBJ1-5, with 8 bases fitting TRBD1. The V gene's germline CDR1 is DFQATT and CDR2 SNEGSKA (reference sequence). V dropped 3 bases and J dropped 3; count of bases not matched to a gene: 7. There are 15 residues in the CDR3. The CDR3 protein is CSARPTGGVNQPQHF. The CDR3 DNA reads as TGCAGTGCTAGGCCCACAGGGGGGGTCAATCAGCCCCAGCATTTT.

This clonotype has only a few counts. This chain joins TRBV6-2 or TRBV6-3 and TRBJ1-1, with 11 bases aligning to TRBD1. This CDR3 has 11 residues. With V trimmed by 11 bases and J by 6 bases, 2 bases remained unmatched. Germline assignment: CDR1 MNHEY and CDR2 SVGEGT. The CDR3 region has the DNA TGTGCCGTGGGACAGGGGGCTGAAGCTTTCTTT. It is translated as CAVGQGAEAFF.

This clonotype occurred many times. The genes are TRBV12-3 or TRBV12-4 and TRBJ2-7; the D gene is possibly TRBD1 (6 bases). There are 17 residues in the CDR3. V shed 5 bases and J shed 4 bases, with 24 bases lying between them. DNA for the CDR3: TGTGCCAGCAGTCCCCAGGGGCCCGGAAATACGAGGTACGAGCAGTACTTC. Amino acids: CASSPQGPGNTRYEQYF.

The table lists this clonotype with many counts. This chain joins TRBV3-1 and TRBJ1-1; D is undetermined. Germline loops: CDR1 LGHDT, CDR2 YNNKEL (reference sequence). Trimming pared 4 bases from V and 2 bases from J, leaving 14 bases between. The CDR3 sequence is 15 residues long. CDR3 amino acids: CASSLSAGENTEAFF. CDR3 coding DNA: TGTGCCAGCAGCCTCTCCGCCGGGGAAAACACTGAAGCTTTCTTT. The whole variable domain, filled in from reference TRBV3-1 and TRBJ1-1, reads DTAVSQTPKYLVTQMGNDKSIKCEQNLGHDTMYWYKQDSKKFLKIMFSYNNKELIINETVPNRFSPKSPDKAHLNLHINSLELGDSAVYFCASSLSAGENTEAFFGQGTRLTVV.

This clonotype showed up many times. The CDR3 bases are TGTGCCAGCAGTGAAATAGGGGACGGGGAGACCCAGTACTTC. Translating gives CASSEIGDGETQYF. The chain joins TRBV2 to TRBJ2-5; either TRBD1 or TRBD2 may supply D (5 bases each). This CDR3 comprises 14 residues. V was shortened by 2 bases and J by 5 bases, with 12 bases between the two germline ends. Looked up from germline, CDR1 is SNHLY and CDR2 is FYNNEI.

This clonotype was seen ten or more times. The chain employs TRBV6-1 and TRBJ2-7; TRBD2 matches 10 bases. J gave up 3 bases and V 5 bases, and 7 bases lay outside the gene matches. The CDR3 has 15 amino acids. Germline V CDR1 and CDR2: MNHNS, SASEGT. The chain's CDR3 is CASSTEPSGSYEQYF. In DNA, the CDR3 is TGTGCCAGCAGTACAGAACCTAGCGGGAGCTACGAGCAGTACTTC.

A remark on this clonotype: A much larger clone differs by one base, so this may be a read error. The V gene is TRBV7-9, the J gene TRBJ2-1; TRBD2 agrees at 12 bases. This CDR3 region has 15 residues. CDR1 SEHNR and CDR2 FQNEAQ come from the germline V gene (reference sequence). Trimming took 5 bases from V and 8 from J; bases not matched to a gene: 7. The CDR3 loop is CASSGTSGRHDEQFF. The CDR3 DNA is TGTGCCAGCAGCGGGACTAGCGGGCGCCACGATGAGCAGTTCTTC.

Remarks on this clonotype: The conserved phenylalanine or tryptophan is not found at the CDR3 terminus, so this likely reflects a read error. This chain joins TRBV10-3 and TRBJ2-7; no clear D. The CDR3 consists of 13 residues. The V end lost 4 bases, the J end lost 1 base, and 8 bases lay between the germline ends. CDR1 is ENHRY, CDR2 SYGVKD, per germline. CDR3 protein: CAISVGISYEQYL. The CDR3 region has the DNA TGTGCCATCAGTGTGGGGATATCCTACGAGCAGTACCTC.

In the case of this clonotype: A read error is possible here, since a much larger clone lies one base away. The chain employs TRBV28 and TRBJ2-5; possible D gene TRBD2, 5 bases. The CDR3 runs 14 residues. CDR1 is MDHEN and CDR2 is SYDVKM in the germline V gene. CDR3 in amino acids: CANSFSLGVLTQYF. The CDR3 region has the DNA TGTGCCAACAGTTTCAGTCTCGGGGTCTTGACCCAGTACTTC.

The chain is built from TRBV25-1 and TRBJ1-5; no clear D gene. Deletions cut 2 bases from V and 4 bases from J, with 9 bases between. The CDR3 extends over 14 amino acids. Looked up from germline, CDR1 is MGHDK and CDR2 is SYGVNS. CDR3 in amino acids: CASSESDQNQPQHF. The CDR3 DNA is TGTGCCAGCAGTGAAAGTGATCAAAATCAGCCCCAGCATTTT. The full variable domain, in which reference TRBV25-1 and TRBJ1-5 provide the parts outside the CDR3, is EADIYQTPRYLVIGTGKKITLECSQTMGHDKMYWYQQDPGMELHLIHYSYGVNSTEKGDLSSESTVSRIRTEHFPLTLESARPSHTSQYLCASSESDQNQPQHFGDGTRLSIL.

This clonotype was seen ten or more times. One end of the junction does not line up with germline, which may come from a read error. The chain couples TRBV5-1 to TRBJ2-5; D might be TRBD2 (5 bases). There are 13 residues in the CDR3. From germline, CDR1 is SGHRS and CDR2 YFSETQ. In nucleotides, the CDR3 is TGTGCCAGCTCGCTCGGGCGAGGGGAGACCCAGTACTTC. Translating gives CASSLGRGETQYF.

This clonotype was seen only a few times. The V and J genes are TRBV12-3 or TRBV12-4 and TRBJ1-5; D uncertain. There are 14 residues in the CDR3. The germline V and J ends were trimmed by 5 bases and 6 bases, with 14 bases remaining between them. The CDR3: CASSAPGEVQPQHF. The DNA of the CDR3 is TGTGCCAGCAGTGCCCCAGGAGAGGTTCAGCCCCAGCATTTT.

This clonotype appeared a few times. The rearrangement links TRBV20-1 to TRBJ2-1; D is ambiguous. The CDR3 spans 13 residues. V dropped 3 bases and J dropped 12 bases, with 18 bases sitting between them. The germline CDR1 and CDR2 sequences are DFQATT and SNEGSKA (reference sequence). The CDR3 nucleotides are TGCAGTGCTAGCCTCGTTCGGTCGCCTGGGCAGTTCTTC. Its translation: CSASLVRSPGQFF.

This clonotype was recorded many times. The genes are TRBV28 and TRBJ2-1; TRBD1 might be the D (6 bases). CDR3 length equals 17 residues. V was pared by 7 bases and J by 1 base, with 20 bases between. CDR1 is MDHEN and CDR2 is SYDVKM in the germline V gene. The CDR3 DNA reads TGTGCCAGCACAGTGGGGACCGGACAGTTTTCCTACAATGAGCAGTTCTTC. The encoded protein is CASTVGTGQFSYNEQFF. The complete variable domain, with remaining parts taken from reference TRBV28 and TRBJ2-1, reads DVKVTQSSRYLVKRTGEKVFLECVQDMDHENMFWYRQDPGLGLRLIYFSYDVKMKEKGDIPEGYSVSREKKERFSLILESASTNQTSMYLCASTVGTGQFSYNEQFFGPGTRLTVL.

The J gene is TRBJ2-7, the V gene TRBV6-2 or TRBV6-3; 7 bases map to TRBD2. J gave up 2 bases and V 3 bases, and 10 bases lay outside the gene matches. Germline assignment: CDR1 MNHEY and CDR2 SVGEGT. CDR3 length: 16 amino acids. The CDR3 nucleotides read TGTGCCAGCAGTTATGGTGCGGCGGGAGACCCCTACGAGCAGTACTTC. It encodes CASSYGAAGDPYEQYF.

This clonotype has a count of ten or more. V gene TRBV2 combines with J gene TRBJ1-1; D unclear. Germline V CDR1 and CDR2: SNHLY, FYNNEI. This CDR3 has 13 residues. With 7 bases removed from V and 4 bases from J, the gap between germline ends came to 13 bases. The CDR3 is CASTTYSLTEAFF. For the CDR3, the DNA is TGTGCCAGCACAACTTATTCTCTCACTGAAGCTTTCTTT.

The rearrangement uses TRBV6-1 and TRBJ2-7, with D perhaps matching TRBD1 (8 bases). Deletions cut 6 bases from V and 4 bases from J, with 16 bases between. Germline assignment: CDR1 MNHNS and CDR2 SASEGT. The CDR3 length is 14 residues. CDR3 in amino acids: CASRTDRGGYEQYF. In nucleotides, the CDR3 is TGTGCCAGCAGGACAGACAGGGGAGGGTACGAGCAGTACTTC.

This clonotype was found many times. The chain carries TRBV15 and TRBJ2-1, with D hard to call. Germline-derived CDR1 and CDR2 are LNHNV and YYDKDF (reference sequence). The CDR3 extends over 17 amino acids. Between the trimmed V and J ends, which lost 0 bases and 0 bases, there was a span of 12 bases. As DNA, the CDR3 is TGTGCCACCAGCAGAGATTTGGGAACAAACTCCTACAATGAGCAGTTCTTC. Translation: CATSRDLGTNSYNEQFF.

The V and J genes are TRBV7-3 and TRBJ2-4; 7 positions agree with TRBD2. The CDR3 spans 17 residues. V lost 3 bases and J lost 0; bases outside the gene matches: 8. Germline lookup yields CDR1 SGHTA and CDR2 FQGTGA. CDR3 amino acids: CASSLASGILAKNIQYF. CDR3 DNA: TGTGCCAGCAGCTTGGCTAGCGGAATCCTAGCCAAAAACATTCAGTACTTC.

As concerns this clonotype: At one end, the junction sequence differs from germline, possibly due to a read error. The chain joins TRBV6-1 to TRBJ2-2; 9 bases match TRBD2. Germline V gene sequence: CDR1 MNHNS, CDR2 SASEGT. The CDR3 is 17 amino acids. The CDR3 DNA sequence: TGTGCCAGCAGTGAAGCTATAGGACTAGCGAACACCGGGGGGCTGTTTTTT. It translates to CASSEAIGLANTGGLFF.

This clonotype came up a few times. The genes are TRBV6-2 or TRBV6-3 and TRBJ2-1, with 11 bases that match TRBD2. This CDR3 comprises 16 residues. The ends lost 1 base at V and 8 bases at J; junction bases unmatched: 7. Germline V CDR1 and CDR2: MNHEY, SVGEGT. CDR3 nucleotides: TGTGCCAGCAGTTACTTCATAGCGGGAGGGCCGGATGAGCAGTTCTTC. It specifies CASSYFIAGGPDEQFF.

This clonotype was detected many times. V is TRBV3-1 and J is TRBJ1-5; D gene unclear. V was cut by 4 bases and J by 3 bases, with 13 bases left in between. CDR3 size: 15 residues. Germline loops: CDR1 LGHDT, CDR2 YNNKEL (reference sequence). CDR3 nucleotide sequence: TGTGCCAGCAGCCGAGGGTCAATGGACAATCAGCCCCAGCATTTT. Translating gives CASSRGSMDNQPQHF.

The chain uses TRBV13 and TRBJ1-2; 11 bases are shared with TRBD1. Germline trimming cut 5 bases from V and 6 bases from J; bases unmatched to any gene: 11. Germline CDR1 PRHDT, CDR2 FYEKMQ (reference sequence). This CDR3 spans 16 amino acids. The CDR3 spells CASSPPLRTGGDGYTF. The CDR3 bases are TGTGCCAGCAGCCCACCCCTTCGGACAGGGGGCGATGGCTACACCTTC. Together with reference TRBV13 and TRBJ1-2, the CDR3 gives the full variable domain: AAGVIQSPRHLIKEKRETATLKCYPIPRHDTVYWYQQGPGQDPQFLISFYEKMQSDKGSIPDRFSAQQFSDYHSELNMSSLELGDSALYFCASSPPLRTGGDGYTFGSGTRLTVV.

This clonotype was observed a few times. Written as DNA, the CDR3 is TGTGCCACCAGTGGTAGTGGACTAGCGAACACCGGGGAGCTGTTTTTT. It yields the protein CATSGSGLANTGELFF. The chain links TRBV24-1 to TRBJ2-2, with 7 bases matching TRBD2. There are 16 residues in the CDR3. V shed 5 bases, J shed 0 bases, and the junction held 5 bases outside the gene matches. Germline V gene lookup returns CDR1 KGHDR and CDR2 SFDVKD.

V and J are TRBV19 and TRBJ1-1, with TRBD1 as a possible D gene (6 bases). V was trimmed by 3 bases and J by 5 bases, leaving 13 bases between them. Per germline, CDR1 LNHDA and CDR2 SQIVND (reference sequence). The length of the CDR3 is 14 residues. CDR3 in DNA: TGTGCCAGTAGTATGGGGCAGGGGTGGACTGAAGCTTTCTTT. Its translation: CASSMGQGWTEAFF. Together with reference TRBV19 and TRBJ1-1, the CDR3 gives the full variable domain: DGGITQSPKYLFRKEGQNVTLSCEQNLNHDAMYWYRQDPGQGLRLIYYSQIVNDFQKGDIAEGYSVSREKKESFPLTVTSAQKNPTAFYLCASSMGQGWTEAFFGQGTRLTVV.

This clonotype was seen repeatedly, ten times or more. The chain couples TRBV30 to TRBJ2-7, with D possibly matching TRBD1 (6 bases). This CDR3 is built from 13 residues. The ends were cut back, 2 bases at V and 5 bases at J, with 13 bases in the middle. CDR1 and CDR2 from the germline V gene are GTSNPN and SVGIG (reference sequence). The DNA of the CDR3 is TGTGCCTGGAGTAGCAGGGGTAGAAACGAGCAGTACTTC. It encodes CAWSSRGRNEQYF.